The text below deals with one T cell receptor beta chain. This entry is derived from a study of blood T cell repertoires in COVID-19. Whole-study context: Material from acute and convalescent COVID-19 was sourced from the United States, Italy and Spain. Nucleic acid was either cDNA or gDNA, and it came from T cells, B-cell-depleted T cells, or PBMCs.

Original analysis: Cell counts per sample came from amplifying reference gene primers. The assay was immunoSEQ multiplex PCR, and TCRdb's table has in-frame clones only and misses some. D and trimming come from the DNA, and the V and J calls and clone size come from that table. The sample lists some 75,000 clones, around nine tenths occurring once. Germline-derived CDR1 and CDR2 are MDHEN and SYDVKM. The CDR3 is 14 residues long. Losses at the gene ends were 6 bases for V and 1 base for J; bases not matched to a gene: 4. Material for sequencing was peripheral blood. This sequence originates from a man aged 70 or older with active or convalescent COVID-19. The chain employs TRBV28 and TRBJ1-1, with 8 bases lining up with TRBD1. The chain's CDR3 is CASRQGARNTEAFF. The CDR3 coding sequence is TGTGCCAGCAGGCAGGGGGCACGGAACACTGAAGCTTTCTTT. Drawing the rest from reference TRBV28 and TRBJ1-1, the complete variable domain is DVKVTQSSRYLVKRTGEKVFLECVQDMDHENMFWYRQDPGLGLRLIYFSYDVKMKEKGDIPEGYSVSREKKERFSLILESASTNQTSMYLCASRQGARNTEAFFGQGTRLTVV.